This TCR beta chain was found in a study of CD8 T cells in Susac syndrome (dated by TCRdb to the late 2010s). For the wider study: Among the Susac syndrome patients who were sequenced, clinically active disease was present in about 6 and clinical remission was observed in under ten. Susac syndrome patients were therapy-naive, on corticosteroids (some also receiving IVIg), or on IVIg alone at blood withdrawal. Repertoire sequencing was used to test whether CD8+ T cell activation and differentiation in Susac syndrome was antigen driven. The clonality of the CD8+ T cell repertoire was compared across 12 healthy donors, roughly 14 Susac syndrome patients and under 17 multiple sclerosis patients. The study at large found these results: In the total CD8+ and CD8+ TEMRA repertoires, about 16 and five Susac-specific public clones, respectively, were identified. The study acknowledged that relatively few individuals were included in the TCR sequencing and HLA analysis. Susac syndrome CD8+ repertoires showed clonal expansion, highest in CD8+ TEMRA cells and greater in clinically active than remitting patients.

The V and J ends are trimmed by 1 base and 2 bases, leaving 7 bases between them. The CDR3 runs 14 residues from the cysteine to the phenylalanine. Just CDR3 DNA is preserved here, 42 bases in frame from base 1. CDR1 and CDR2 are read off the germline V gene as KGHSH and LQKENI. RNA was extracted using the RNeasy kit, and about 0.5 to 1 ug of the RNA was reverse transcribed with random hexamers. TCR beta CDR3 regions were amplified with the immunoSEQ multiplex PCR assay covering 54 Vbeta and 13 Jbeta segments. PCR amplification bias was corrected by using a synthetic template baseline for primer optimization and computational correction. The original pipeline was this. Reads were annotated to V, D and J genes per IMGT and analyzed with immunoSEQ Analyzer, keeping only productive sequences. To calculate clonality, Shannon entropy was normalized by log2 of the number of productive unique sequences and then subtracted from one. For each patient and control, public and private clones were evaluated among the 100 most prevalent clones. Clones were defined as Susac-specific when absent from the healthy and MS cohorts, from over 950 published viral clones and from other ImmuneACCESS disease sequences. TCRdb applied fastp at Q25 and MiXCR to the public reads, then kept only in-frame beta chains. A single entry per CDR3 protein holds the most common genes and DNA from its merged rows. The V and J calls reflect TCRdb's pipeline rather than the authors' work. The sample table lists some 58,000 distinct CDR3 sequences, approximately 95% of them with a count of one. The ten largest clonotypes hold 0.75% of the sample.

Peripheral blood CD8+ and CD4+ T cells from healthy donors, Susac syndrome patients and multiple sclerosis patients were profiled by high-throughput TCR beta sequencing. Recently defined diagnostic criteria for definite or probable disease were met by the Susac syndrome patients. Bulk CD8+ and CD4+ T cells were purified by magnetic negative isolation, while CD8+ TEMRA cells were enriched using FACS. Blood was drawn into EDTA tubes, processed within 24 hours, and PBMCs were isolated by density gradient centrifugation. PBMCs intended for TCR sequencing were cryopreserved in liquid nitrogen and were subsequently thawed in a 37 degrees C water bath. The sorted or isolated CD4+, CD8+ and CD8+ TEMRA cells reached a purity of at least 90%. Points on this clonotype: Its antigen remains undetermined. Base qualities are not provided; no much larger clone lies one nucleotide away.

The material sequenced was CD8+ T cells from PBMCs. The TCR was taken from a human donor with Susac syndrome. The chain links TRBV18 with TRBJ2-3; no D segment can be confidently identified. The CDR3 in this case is CASSPQRATDTQYF. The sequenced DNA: TGTGCCAGCTCACCACAAAGGGCCACAGATACGCAGTATTTT.